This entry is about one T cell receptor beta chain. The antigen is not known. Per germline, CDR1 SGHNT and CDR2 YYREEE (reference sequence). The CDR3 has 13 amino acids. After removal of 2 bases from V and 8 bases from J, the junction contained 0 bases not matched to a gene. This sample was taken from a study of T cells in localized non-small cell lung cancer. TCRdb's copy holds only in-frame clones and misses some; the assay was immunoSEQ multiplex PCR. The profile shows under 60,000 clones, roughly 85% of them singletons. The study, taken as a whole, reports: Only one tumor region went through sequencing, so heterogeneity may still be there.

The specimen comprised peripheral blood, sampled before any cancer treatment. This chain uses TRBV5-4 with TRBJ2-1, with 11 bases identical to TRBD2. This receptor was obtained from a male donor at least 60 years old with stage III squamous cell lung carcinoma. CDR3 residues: CASSLLAGDEQFF. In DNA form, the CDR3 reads TGTGCCAGCAGCTTACTAGCGGGGGATGAGCAGTTCTTC.